The sequence of this T cell receptor beta chain was determined in a study of cytomegalovirus exposure and HLA in healthy donors (dated by TCRdb to 2015 to 2018). Study-level background: According to an earlier analysis of around 600 of the donors, about 179 million T cells yielded roughly 110 million unique TCR beta sequences and around 280 Gb of sequence data. Roughly 300 gigabases of sequencing data and 70 million to 100 million unique TCR sequences made up an early release that covered approximately 620 HLA-typed donors. The genetic ancestry cluster associated with self-reported Caucasian donors included approximately 85% of the 300 to 400 genotyped donors. The study was designed to test whether signatures of past pathogen exposure could be identified by cataloging public T cell receptors. The study used immunosequencing to profile the T cell repertoires of several hundred subjects and linked those repertoires to cytomegalovirus serostatus. Along with the approximately 620-subject first cohort, a separate validation cohort of around 110 different subjects was used. The study combined high-throughput TCR immunosequencing, statistical association of individual TCRs with disease status, and machine learning to predict cytomegalovirus infection status. To study patterns of TCR occurrence, a later analysis re-analyzed previously published TCR beta repertoires from just over 650 donors and added high-resolution HLA genotyping. In the later analysis, no new phenotypic data were used to find candidate immune exposures; instead, reliance was placed on TCR beta sequences and their occurrence across donors. An earlier analysis of several hundred of the donors used high-throughput TCR beta sequencing to judge whether each TCR beta V gene segment behaved as functional or pseudogenic. Donor age, sex, ethnicity and CMV serostatus were compiled alongside the repertoire data. In a later genetic analysis, genome-wide SNP genotypes for about three fifths of the 666 donors were used, and that subset was treated as a discovery cohort. All discovery cohort repertoires had been generated using a single sequencing platform. Both class I and class II loci were covered by HLA typing, at four-digit resolution. The number of donors typed differed by locus, with about 629-640 for A, B, C, DRB1 and DQB1, roughly 520 for DQA1, approximately 580 for DPA1, and approximately 470 for DPB1. Four to six DR-DQ haplotypes were handled as single units for association and clustering, since linkage in the cohort was strong. Among approximately 370 genotyped donors of the cohort, an average of roughly 230,000 unique TCR beta nucleotide sequences was sequenced per donor, of which about 19% were non-productive.

In total, 630 or so healthy bone marrow donors made up the cohort. All cohort members were sampled while nominally healthy, although unrecorded immune exposures were likely present. The donor tested CMV seropositive, placing the donor among the approximately 310 seropositive members of the cohort. A peripheral blood sample was provided by each donor, and peripheral blood mononuclear cells were used for TCR beta sequencing. The Qiagen DNeasy Blood Extraction Kit was used to extract genomic DNA from the blood cell samples. Notes on this clone: The antigen it binds to is not known. No base-level quality is on record; no much larger clone is a single base apart.

From the germline V gene (reference sequence), CDR1 is MNHNY and CDR2 is SVGAGI. Trimming removed 6 bases from V and 4 bases from J, leaving 22 bases between the germline ends. The CDR3 starts with the cysteine, ends with the phenylalanine, and has 16 residues. Left in the record is the CDR3 DNA by itself, 48 bases read in frame from the first base. To prepare the library, the immunoSEQ multiplex PCR assay was applied. The multiplex PCR relied on a mix of 60 forward primers for TCR Vbeta segments and 13 reverse primers for TCR Jbeta segments. A multiplex PCR assay on genomic DNA amplified the CDR3 region of rearranged TCR beta genes. The amplified TCR beta libraries were sequenced on the Illumina HiSeq System as 87-base-pair reads. The original pipeline was this. A later analysis counted some 80 million unique TCR beta chains across the 500 to 850 repertoires, and 10 million to 11 million of these chains were shared by at least two donors. A nearest-neighbor algorithm error-corrected the raw reads and collapsed the reads into unique sequences, merging closely related sequences to remove PCR and sequencing errors. To assign V, D and J gene segments, CDR3 sequences were aligned to IMGT reference sequences. For a sequence to be retained, a match of at least six nucleotides was required to both a V gene segment and a J gene segment. Rearrangements were called productive when the CDR3 lacked stop codons and stayed in frame with V and J; all others were non-productive. Following IMGT convention, CDR3 was defined as the stretch from the second conserved V-encoded cysteine up to the conserved J-encoded phenylalanine. In an earlier analysis of approximately 500 of the donors, sequences lacking an unambiguous match to a single V gene segment were excluded. An earlier analysis of around 600 of the donors classified V segments as functional when productive rearrangements were above 56.7% and as segregating when the standard deviation between donors was above 5%. A statistical classification framework was developed to diagnose cytomegalovirus status using the catalog of TCR beta chain sequences. In a later analysis, V and J genes were assigned by comparing TCR nucleotide sequences against IMGT/GENE-DB human TR gene sequences. The TCRdist pipeline was used in a later analysis to assign CDR3 sequences and most-parsimonious VDJ recombination scenarios. In a later analysis, each TCR beta chain was defined by its CDR3 amino acid sequence together with its V-gene family, and reads without a unique V-gene family were excluded. A later analysis removed 600 or so highly shared, low-generation-probability nucleotide sequences to deal with suspected cross-contamination and a sequencing artifact. A later analysis calculated a clonal expansion index for each public chain from normalized within-repertoire ranks of inferred template counts. Generation probabilities in a later analysis came from a VDJ recombination model fitted to out-of-frame rearrangements, and those results were checked against IGoR. In a later analysis, hypergeometric tests were used to score TCR-TCR, TCR-HLA and TCR-CMV co-occurrence, with a repertoire-size bias correction applied to TCR pairs. To estimate false discovery rates, a later analysis permuted the HLA or CMV assignments 20 times. In a later analysis, co-occurring TCRs were grouped with DBSCAN, and TCRdist sequence similarity was added when clustering was performed within HLA-allele-positive subsets. Repertoires with fewer than 30,000 or more than 120,000 public chains, plus five repertoires with anomalous nucleotide sharing, were excluded from co-occurrence clustering. TCRdb stores this immuneACCESS table with in-frame sequences only. Part of the clones is absent; in the studies checked, under half of the shortfall reflects unresolved V genes, and no reason is known for the rest. V and J calls and clone size are copied from that table; D and trimming were computed from the DNA. In this sample the table shows around 240,000 clones, 82% of which occur a single time. The top ten clonotypes cover around 5.4% of the sample.

The paper's findings and limits, for the study overall: The cohort was sequenced for TCR beta chains only, and without alpha or paired-chain data the features that could be detected were limited. The authors suggested that the approach could potentially be generalized to other disease states and immunological phenotypes. Broadly in line with IMGT annotations, most TCR beta V segments showed up in productive rearrangements about 90% or about 30% of the time in an earlier analysis of 587 of the donors. While some public TCRs were present in many individuals, most TCR sequences turned up only very rarely across donors. A later analysis found that HLA-associated TCR beta chains were more clonally expanded and had lower generation probabilities than equally common non-associated chains. Because HLA typing was missing for some donors at each locus, association tests included only the typed subset. A later analysis found that TCR association rates varied across HLA loci, with DRB1 alleles showing the most associated TCRs and HLA-C alleles the fewest. Linkage disequilibrium might explain the correlated functional status among segregating V segments, but an unknown experimental factor could not be ruled out. Strong co-occurrence of HLA alleles, especially DR and DQ, made assigning TCR associations to individual alleles difficult. Most CMV-associated TCR beta chains appeared to be HLA-restricted in a later analysis, and the HLA associations seemed to be driven largely by CMV exposure. About 17 rarely observed V segments, including chromosome 9 orphons, were excluded from the earlier analysis of several hundred of the donors because counts were too low. A later genetic analysis reported fewer N-insertions in productive TCRs among donors in an Asian-associated ancestry cluster than the roughly 700-donor mean. The 87-base-pair reads could not distinguish some IMGT-functional V segments, including TRBV6-2 and TRBV6-3, so those segments were excluded. A cluster of highly shared sequence variants was judged likely to represent a technical artifact of the sequencing pipeline. A further reported finding was that TCR beta sequences accurately predicted the HLA-A and HLA-B alleles for most subjects in the first cohort. In vitro tests confirmed that three of the cytomegalovirus-associated TCR beta chains recognize cytomegalovirus antigens. In a later genetic analysis, a missense DCLRE1C variant was associated with V-gene and J-gene trimming of TCR beta chains, and the association was replicated in an independent cohort. Presence/absence analyses assumed roughly uniform sequencing depth across donors, an assumption that may not hold. In a later analysis, some 17,000 TCR beta sequences were associated with specific HLA alleles at a false discovery rate of 0.05. According to a later analysis, parvovirus B19, influenza, CMV and Epstein-Barr virus appeared linked to several top co-occurrence clusters. Cytomegalovirus status was reported to be diagnosed by the classifier with high specificity and sensitivity in both the original and validation cohorts. In the study, 150 to 200 TCR beta chains were listed as associated with cytomegalovirus. For the cohort, immune exposure information was limited to CMV serostatus.

This TCR was recovered from a woman aged 40 to 50 in good health and CMV-seropositive. Rearrangement joined TRBV6-6 to TRBJ2-7; TRBD2 could be the D gene, as 7 bases match. The sequenced sample was PBMCs. Here is the DNA: TGTGCCAGCAGCCCCTCGCGGGGGCAGACCCCATACGAGCAGTACTTC. This yields the protein CASSPSRGQTPYEQYF.